These 4 T cell receptor beta chains originate from one sample sequenced in a study of CD8 T cells in Susac syndrome. RNA in amounts of about 0.45 to 1 ug was reverse transcribed with random hexamers. TCRdb reanalysed the immunoSEQ multiplex PCR reads using MiXCR and keeps one entry per CDR3 protein. The sample contains 150,000 or so distinct CDR3 sequences, around 93% of which appear only once. The sequencing input was CD4+ T cells from PBMCs. The receptors were gathered from a human donor with Susac syndrome.

V gene TRBV7-3 combines with J gene TRBJ1-6, with D possibly being TRBD1 (5 bases). In germline, CDR1 is SGHTA, CDR2 FQGTGA. Trimming removed 4 bases from V and 2 bases from J, with 12 bases in between. The CDR3 is made up of 16 amino acids. CDR3 sequence (DNA): TGTGCCAGCAGCTCAGGCGGCAGGGCCTATAATTCACCCCTCCACTTT. It codes for CASSSGGRAYNSPLHF.

The chain carries TRBV7-2 and TRBJ2-3; D possibly corresponds to TRBD1 (5 bases). Germline assignment: CDR1 SGHTA and CDR2 FQGNSA. The CDR3 totals 14 residues. Trimming removed 5 bases from V and 3 bases from J, with 12 bases in between. The CDR3 spells CASSPGRITDTQYF. In DNA, the CDR3 is TGTGCCAGCAGCCCAGGGCGAATAACAGATACGCAGTATTTT.

The chain employs TRBV11-2 and TRBJ1-5, with 8 nucleotides matching TRBD1. Germline assignment: CDR1 SGHAT and CDR2 FQNNGV. V was pared by 3 bases and J by 4 bases, with 5 bases of the junction left unmatched. CDR3 length: 15 amino acids. The CDR3 DNA reads TGTGCCAGCAGCTTGCGGACAGGGCCGAATCAGCCCCAGCATTTT. Amino acid sequence: CASSLRTGPNQPQHF.

The gene calls are TRBV29-1 and TRBJ2-7; 8 nucleotides align to TRBD1. Per germline, CDR1 SQVTM and CDR2 ANQGSEA. J lost 4 bases, V lost 7 bases, and 6 bases had no gene match. The CDR3 totals 12 residues. CDR3 sequence (DNA): TGCAGCGCCCAGGACAGGGTTTACGAGCAGTACTTC. Residues: CSAQDRVYEQYF.